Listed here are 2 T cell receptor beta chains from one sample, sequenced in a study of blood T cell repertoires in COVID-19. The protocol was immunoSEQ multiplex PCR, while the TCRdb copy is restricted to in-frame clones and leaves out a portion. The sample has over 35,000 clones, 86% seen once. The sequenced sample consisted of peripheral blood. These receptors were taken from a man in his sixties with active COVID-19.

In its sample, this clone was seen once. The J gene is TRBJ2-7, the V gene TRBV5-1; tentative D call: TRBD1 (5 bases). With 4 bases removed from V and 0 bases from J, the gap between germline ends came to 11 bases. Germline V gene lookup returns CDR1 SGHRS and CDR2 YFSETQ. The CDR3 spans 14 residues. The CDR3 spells CASSPRADSYEQYF. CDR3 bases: TGCGCCAGCAGCCCCAGGGCGGACTCCTACGAGCAGTACTTC.

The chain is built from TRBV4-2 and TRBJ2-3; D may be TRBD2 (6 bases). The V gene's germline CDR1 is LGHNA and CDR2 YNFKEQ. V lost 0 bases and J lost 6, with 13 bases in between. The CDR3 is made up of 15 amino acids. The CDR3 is CASSQEKLAADTQYF. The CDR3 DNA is TGTGCCAGCAGCCAAGAAAAACTAGCAGCGGATACGCAGTATTTT.